These T cell receptor beta chains were read from a single sample in a study of blood T cell repertoires in COVID-19. Assay used: immunoSEQ multiplex PCR; TCRdb lists only in-frame clones, some missing. Here the sample spans roughly 25,000 clones, around 86% being singletons. Material: peripheral blood. These receptors were collected from a human donor with active COVID-19. The donor label of this sample is uncertain. Each CDR3 is given with its conserved first and last residue. The D gene is left open where the match is weak. Some rows have no size entry. The others give once, few or many, or a class for an expanded clone.

v_call	d_call	j_call	clone_size	cdr3_length	cdr3_nt	cdr3_aa
TRBV5-4	NA	TRBJ2-1	NA	15	TGTGCCAGCAGCTTGGACGGGAAGAGTGGAAATGAGCAGTTCTTC	CASSLDGKSGNEQFF
TRBV11-3	TRBD2	TRBJ2-1	NA	16	TGTGCCACCGCAGGGGCTAGCGGGACCCCCTACAATGAGCAGTTCTTC	CATAGASGTPYNEQFF
TRBV7-9	TRBD2	TRBJ2-3	NA	16	TGTGCCAGCAGCTTGGGCGCGGGAGGTTACACAGATACGCAGTATTTT	CASSLGAGGYTDTQYF
TRBV3-1/TRBV3-2	TRBD2	TRBJ2-3	NA	18	TGTGCCAGCAGACCGAGCGGGGGGGCCGCCGGGTGGGTAGATACGCAGTATTTT	CASRPSGGAAGWVDTQYF
TRBV7-2	NA	TRBJ1-4	NA	15	TGTGCCAGCAGCTTCGTTGGGCTAACTAATGAAAAACTGTTTTTT	CASSFVGLTNEKLFF
TRBV9	NA	TRBJ1-3	NA	15	TGTGCCAGCAGCGCCCTGCAGGGTCTCGGAAACACCATATATTTT	CASSALQGLGNTIYF
TRBV3-1/TRBV3-2	TRBD2	TRBJ2-7	NA	16	TGTGCCAGCAGCCAGCGACTAGCGGGAGCCTACTACGAGCAGTACTTC	CASSQRLAGAYYEQYF
TRBV5-4	TRBD2	TRBJ2-1	NA	15	TGTGCCAGCAGAACCGGGACTAGCGGAAACAATGAGCAGTTCTTC	CASRTGTSGNNEQFF
TRBV6-2/TRBV6-3	NA	TRBJ2-7	NA	18	TGTGCCAGCAGTTATCCTTCTTCGGGTTGGCTAGCGCAGGACGAGCAGTACTTC	CASSYPSSGWLAQDEQYF
TRBV18	NA	TRBJ2-7	once	12	TGTGCCACCTCACCAGAGGCCTACGAGCAGTACTTC	CATSPEAYEQYF
TRBV3-1/TRBV3-2	TRBD1	TRBJ2-7	NA	14	TGTGCCAGCAGCCGCGGACAGGGTCCCTACGAGCAGTACTTC	CASSRGQGPYEQYF
TRBV2	NA	TRBJ2-3	NA	14	TGTGCCAGCAGTCCGGGGGGCGCCACAGATACGCAGTATTTT	CASSPGGATDTQYF
TRBV9	NA	TRBJ2-5	NA	14	TGTGCCAGCAGCGTAGGTGGGAGCGGAGAGACCCAGTACTTC	CASSVGGSGETQYF
TRBV25-1	NA	TRBJ2-7	NA	14	TGTGCCAGCAGCGCCCTCGGGGGTTTATACGAGCAGTACTTC	CASSALGGLYEQYF
TRBV15	NA	TRBJ2-7	NA	15	TGTGCCACCAGCAGAGATTTTCCGGGGTACTACGAGCAGTACTTC	CATSRDFPGYYEQYF
TRBV4-2	NA	TRBJ2-2	NA	15	TGTGCCAGCAGCCAGGCCAGGTCGAACACCGGGGAGCTGTTTTTT	CASSQARSNTGELFF
TRBV28	NA	TRBJ1-4	NA	14	TGTGCCAGCAGCCGGAGACAGTTTAATGAAAAACTGTTTTTT	CASSRRQFNEKLFF
TRBV9	NA	TRBJ2-7	NA	17	TGTGCCAGCTCCCCCCACGGGAGTGAGGGAAGGTCCTACGAGCAGTACTTC	CASSPHGSEGRSYEQYF
TRBV7-9	NA	TRBJ2-1	NA	15	TGTGCCAGCAGTCTGGACACCCTCTCCTACAATGAGCAGTTCTTC	CASSLDTLSYNEQFF
TRBV11-3	TRBD1	TRBJ1-1	NA	16	TGTGCCAGCAGCATAGATGAGGACAGGGGAAGAAGCGAGGCTTTCTTT	CASSIDEDRGRSEAFF
TRBV7-9	TRBD1	TRBJ2-7	NA	14	TGTGCCAGCAGCTTTAGAGGACAGGGATACGAGCAGTACTTC	CASSFRGQGYEQYF
TRBV15	TRBD2	TRBJ2-7	NA	17	TGTGCCACCAGCAGTAAGGGAAGGACTAGCGGGTTCTACGAGCAGTACTTC	CATSSKGRTSGFYEQYF
TRBV9	TRBD1	TRBJ1-2	NA	16	TGTGCCAGCAGCGCCTCGGGACAGGGAGGAGTCGATGGCTACACCTTC	CASSASGQGGVDGYTF
TRBV7-3	TRBD2	TRBJ2-1	NA	17	TGTGCCAGCAGCTTACAGGTTAGCGGGGGCCCTCTCAATGAGCAGTTCTTC	CASSLQVSGGPLNEQFF
TRBV9	TRBD2	TRBJ2-3	NA	21	TGTGCCAGCAGCGTAACACCAGGACTAGCGGGGGCCCTACTCTACACAGATACGCAGTATTTT	CASSVTPGLAGALLYTDTQYF
TRBV7-6	TRBD1	TRBJ2-7	once	18	TGTGCCAGCAGCGCAACCCCCTTTCCGGGACAGGGAACCTACGAGCAGTACTTC	CASSATPFPGQGTYEQYF
TRBV7-3	NA	TRBJ2-5	NA	16	TGTGCCAGCAGCCACGTCAGGCGAGGGTACCAAGAGACCCAGTACTTC	CASSHVRRGYQETQYF
TRBV28	NA	TRBJ1-5	NA	15	TGTGCCAGCAGGCTTACCGGGACGGGGGATCAGACCCAGCATTTT	CASRLTGTGDQTQHF
TRBV3-1/TRBV3-2	NA	TRBJ2-4	NA	13	TGTGCCAGCAGCCAAGCAGGGGTAAACATTCAGTACTTC	CASSQAGVNIQYF
TRBV11-2	NA	TRBJ2-7	NA	14	TGTGCCAGCAGCTTACGGAGAGGGTCCTACGAGCAGTACTTC	CASSLRRGSYEQYF
TRBV6-2/TRBV6-3	TRBD1	TRBJ1-2	NA	13	TGTGCCAGCAGTTACGGGACAGGGATTGGCTACACCTTC	CASSYGTGIGYTF
TRBV27	NA	TRBJ1-5	NA	14	TGTGCCAGCAGTCGCTCCGGTAGCAATCAGCCCCAGCATTTT	CASSRSGSNQPQHF
TRBV5-1	TRBD2	TRBJ2-1	NA	19	TGCGCCAGCAGCCCTGGCGTAGCGGGAGGCCCTAGCTCCTACAATGAGCAGTTCTTC	CASSPGVAGGPSSYNEQFF
TRBV12-3/TRBV12-4	NA	TRBJ1-2	NA	13	TGTGCCAGCAGTCCCCCGGGTCGGGGTGGCTACACCTTC	CASSPPGRGGYTF
TRBV16	TRBD1	TRBJ2-7	NA	16	TGTGCCAGCAGCCAATATGTGGGCAGGGGGCCTTACGAGCAGTACTTC	CASSQYVGRGPYEQYF
TRBV12-3/TRBV12-4	NA	TRBJ1-1	NA	11	TGTGCCAGCAGTTTGGAGAAGGAAGCTTTCTTT	CASSLEKEAFF
TRBV5-1	TRBD2	TRBJ2-5	NA	16	TGCGCCAGCAGCACCTTGGAGCGGGGGTACCAAGAGACCCAGTACTTC	CASSTLERGYQETQYF
TRBV11-3	TRBD2	TRBJ2-3	once	16	TGTGCCAGCAGCGGCGGACTTAGCGGGATCACAGATACGCAGTATTTT	CASSGGLSGITDTQYF
TRBV6-5	NA	TRBJ2-7	NA	13	TGTGCCAGCAGCGCAGGGGGACTGAGCGAGCAGTACTTC	CASSAGGLSEQYF
TRBV30	NA	TRBJ1-2	NA	12	TGTGCCTGGAGTGTACTGGGGAGTGGCTACACCTTC	CAWSVLGSGYTF
TRBV7-6	TRBD2	TRBJ2-7	NA	15	TGTGCCAGCAGCTCGACATTGGGACTAGGCTACGAGCAGTACTTC	CASSSTLGLGYEQYF
TRBV9	TRBD1	TRBJ2-7	NA	14	TGTGCCAGCAGCGTCGGGACAGGGACATACGAGCAGTACTTC	CASSVGTGTYEQYF
TRBV27	NA	TRBJ2-5	NA	14	TGTGCCAGCAGTTTAGTAAGGGGCCAAGAGACCCAGTACTTC	CASSLVRGQETQYF
TRBV18	TRBD1	TRBJ2-7	NA	14	TGTGCCAGCTCACCCGGGACAGGGACCTACGAGCAGTACTTC	CASSPGTGTYEQYF
TRBV5-7	NA	TRBJ2-2	NA	19	TGTGCCAGCAGCTCCCTACCGGGACTTGCAGAATCGAACACCGGGGAGCTGTTTTTT	CASSSLPGLAESNTGELFF
TRBV2	TRBD1	TRBJ2-5	NA	14	TGTGCCACTCGGGACAGGGGGCAGAGAGAGACCCAGTACTTC	CATRDRGQRETQYF
TRBV20-1	NA	TRBJ2-7	NA	11	TGCAGTGCTAGTACAGGGCGGGAGCAGTACTTC	CSASTGREQYF
TRBV5-1	TRBD2	TRBJ2-3	NA	16	TGCGCCAGCGCCCGGACTAGCGCAGCTAGCACAGATACGCAGTATTTT	CASARTSAASTDTQYF
TRBV9	NA	TRBJ2-7	NA	13	TGTGCCAGCAGCGCAGGGGAAATATACGAGCAGTACTTC	CASSAGEIYEQYF
TRBV9	TRBD1	TRBJ2-7	few	13	TGTGCCAGCAGCGGGGACAGGGGGCGCGAGCAGTACTTC	CASSGDRGREQYF
TRBV10-3	TRBD1	TRBJ1-2	NA	15	TGTGCCATCAGTGATTGGACAGGGGACAACTATGGCTACACCTTC	CAISDWTGDNYGYTF
TRBV7-9	TRBD1	TRBJ1-3	NA	16	TGTGCCAGCAGCTTAGTAGTAGGGGGCCCTGGAAACACCATATATTTT	CASSLVVGGPGNTIYF
TRBV28	NA	TRBJ1-1	NA	14	TGTGCCAGCAGTAATTTACAGGGGAACACTGAAGCTTTCTTT	CASSNLQGNTEAFF